The rows below give T cell receptor beta chains drawn from one sample of a study of blood T cell repertoires in COVID-19. Assay used: immunoSEQ multiplex PCR; TCRdb lists only in-frame clones, some missing. The top ten clones hold more than 0.9% of a sample with 350,000 to 400,000 clones, roughly 90% of them seen once. The sequencing input was PBMCs or T cells enriched from blood (not recorded which). The receptors originated from a young woman with acute COVID-19. The CDR3 runs from the conserved cysteine through the conserved F or W. The D gene is left open where the match is weak. Part of the rows lack a size; the others show once, few, many or a class for expanded clones.

j_call clone_size d_call v_call cdr3_nt cdr3_aa
TRBJ1-1 once - TRBV20-1 TGCAGTGCTAGTCGGCAGGGCATCACTGAAGCTTTCTTT CSASRQGITEAFF
TRBJ2-1 - - TRBV9 TGTGCCAGCAGCGTAGACAGGGTTGATGAGCAGTTCTTC CASSVDRVDEQFF
TRBJ2-3 - TRBD2 TRBV2 TGTGCCAGCAGTGAGGGACTAGCGGGGTGGGGAGATACGCAGTATTTT CASSEGLAGWGDTQYF
TRBJ1-2 - TRBD1 TRBV10-3 TGTGCCATCAGTGAACAGGGGGCGAGCATCGATGGCTACACCTTC CAISEQGASIDGYTF
TRBJ1-2 - TRBD1 TRBV11-2 TGTGCCAGCAGCACGACAGGGGCCACTACACGGAGAAACTATGGCTACACCTTC CASSTTGATTRRNYGYTF
TRBJ2-5 - TRBD1 TRBV7-3 TGTGCCAGCAGCCACCGGGACAGGGGGTGCCAAGAGACCCAGTACTTC CASSHRDRGCQETQYF
TRBJ2-7 - - TRBV3-1/TRBV3-2 TGTGCCAGCAGCCAAGTCAGGCAGGTCCGCTACGAGCAGTACTTC CASSQVRQVRYEQYF
TRBJ2-3 - - TRBV4-2 TGTGCCAGCAGCCCCAGAACAGGGCCAGATACGCAGTATTTT CASSPRTGPDTQYF
TRBJ1-1 - - TRBV5-1 TGCGCCAGCAGGTCCCGGTTGGGAGACACTGAAGCTTTCTTT CASRSRLGDTEAFF
TRBJ2-7 - - TRBV29-1 TGCAGCGTTGCCCGGGGATGGGGCTACGAGCAGTACTTC CSVARGWGYEQYF
TRBJ2-7 - TRBD1 TRBV5-8 TGTGCCAGCAGCCTTTCGGAACCGGACAGGCGCGACTCCTACGAGCAGTACTTC CASSLSEPDRRDSYEQYF
TRBJ1-1 few TRBD1 TRBV5-1 TGCGCCAGCAGCTCGGTGACAGGGGGCGATGAAGCTTTCTTT CASSSVTGGDEAFF
TRBJ1-1 - - TRBV7-2 TGTGCCAGCAGCTTTGGGGCCCTGAACACTGAAGCTTTCTTT CASSFGALNTEAFF
TRBJ2-7 - - TRBV6-2/TRBV6-3 TGTGCCAGCAGTTATAACAGGGAAGGACGCTACGAGCAGTACTTC CASSYNREGRYEQYF
TRBJ1-6 - - TRBV7-2 TGTGCCAGCAGCCATTCCCTTGGGAGTTCACCCCTCCACTTT CASSHSLGSSPLHF
TRBJ1-5 once TRBD1 TRBV28 TGTGCCAGCAGTTTATGGGGGGCGGACAGGGCGACTTTGAGTAGCAATCAGCCCCAGCATTTT CASSLWGADRATLSSNQPQHF
TRBJ2-3 - TRBD2 TRBV28 TGTGCCAGCAGTCCGCTTGGACTAGCCGTAGGAGATACGCAGTATTTT CASSPLGLAVGDTQYF
TRBJ1-1 - TRBD1 TRBV9 TGTGCCAGCAGCGCACAAGGACAGGGATTCGCTGAAGCTTTCTTT CASSAQGQGFAEAFF
TRBJ1-2 many - TRBV7-9 TGTGCCAGCAGCTTAGGGGAGGGGAACTATGGCTACACCTTC CASSLGEGNYGYTF
TRBJ2-1 - TRBD2 TRBV30 TGTGCCTGGAGTGGAACTAGCGTCGAGCAGTTCTTC CAWSGTSVEQFF
TRBJ1-1 few - TRBV7-3 TGTGCCAGCAGCCTCAGGGGAGACACTGAAGCTTTCTTT CASSLRGDTEAFF
TRBJ2-7 - TRBD1 TRBV5-1 TGCGCCAGCAGCCCCCGGGACAGGGGTTACGAGCAGTACTTC CASSPRDRGYEQYF
TRBJ1-3 - - TRBV19 TGTGCCAGTAGTATTCCGAGGACAGCAGTCTCTGGAAACACCATATATTTT CASSIPRTAVSGNTIYF
TRBJ1-6 - - TRBV14 TGTGCCAGCAGCCAAGATTACAGCCTGGATTCACCCCTCCACTTT CASSQDYSLDSPLHF
TRBJ2-2 - TRBD1 TRBV27 TGTGCCAGCAGTTGGTCGACAGGGGGAAGGGACACCGGGGAGCTGTTTTTT CASSWSTGGRDTGELFF
TRBJ1-2 - TRBD1 TRBV29-1 TGCAGCGTTGTGGACAGGCCTAACTATGGCTACACCTTC CSVVDRPNYGYTF
TRBJ1-5 - - TRBV4-3 TGCGCCAGCAGCCAAGACCGCAGGGGACGAGCTCAGCCCCAGCATTTT CASSQDRRGRAQPQHF
TRBJ1-2 - TRBD1 TRBV5-6 TGTGCCAGCAGTTGGCGGACAGGGAAGAGCAGTATAGGCTATGGCTACACCTTC CASSWRTGKSSIGYGYTF
TRBJ2-7 once TRBD1 TRBV6-5 TGTGCCAGCAGCCTGACAGGGTCTCAGGAGCAGTACTTC CASSLTGSQEQYF
TRBJ2-1 - TRBD2 TRBV24-1 TGTGCCACCAGTGATTATGGTAGCGGGGGAACCCGGCCCTACGGCAATGAGCAGTTCTTC CATSDYGSGGTRPYGNEQFF
TRBJ2-7 - - TRBV9 TGTGCCAGCAGCGTAGGAGGCGGCACCTACGAGCAGTACTTC CASSVGGGTYEQYF
TRBJ2-3 - - TRBV3-1/TRBV3-2 TGTGCCAGCAGCTCCATGAGGCGGGGCATCACAGATACGCAGTATTTT CASSSMRRGITDTQYF
TRBJ2-7 - TRBD2 TRBV6-1 TGTGCCAGCAGTGATTTCGGGACTAGCGGCTCCTACGAGCAGTACTTC CASSDFGTSGSYEQYF
TRBJ2-7 - TRBD2 TRBV3-1/TRBV3-2 TGTGCCAGCAAAGCGGGGGCAAGTTCCTACGAGCAGTACTTC CASKAGASSYEQYF
TRBJ2-1 - TRBD2 TRBV12-5 TGTGCTAGTGGTTTCCTGGCGGGGGGGCTAAGCTACAATGAGCAGTTCTTC CASGFLAGGLSYNEQFF
TRBJ1-1 once TRBD1 TRBV5-5 TGTGCCAGCAGCGTGCTCCGGGGACAGGGGTCCTCTGAAGCTTTCTTT CASSVLRGQGSSEAFF
TRBJ2-1 - - TRBV5-1 TGCGCCAGCAGCTTGGAAACGGAAGGACAGGAGCAGTTCTTC CASSLETEGQEQFF
TRBJ1-4 - - TRBV15 TGTGCCACCAGCAGAGGCACAGGGTTTTATGAAAAACTGTTTTTT CATSRGTGFYEKLFF
TRBJ2-3 - TRBD1 TRBV9 TGTGCCAGCAGCATCGGACAGGGGGCTGAATCAGATACGCAGTATTTT CASSIGQGAESDTQYF
TRBJ2-3 - TRBD1 TRBV29-1 TGCAGCGCTTGGGACAGGGGGTCGACAGATACGCAGTATTTT CSAWDRGSTDTQYF
TRBJ2-5 once TRBD2 TRBV30 TGTGCCTGGAGTTCCGGGGGGGAAGAGACCCAGTACTTC CAWSSGGEETQYF
TRBJ2-2 - - TRBV12-3/TRBV12-4 TGTGCCAGCACGCGCTCTTCCGTCGGGGAGCTGTTTTTT CASTRSSVGELFF
TRBJ1-4 - - TRBV5-6 TGTGCCAGCAGCTTGGCTGGTGGGGGCGATTGGGAAAAACTGTTTTTT CASSLAGGGDWEKLFF
TRBJ2-3 - - TRBV9 TGTGCCAGCAGCGTAGACTCTCGGGTGGATACGCAGTATTTT CASSVDSRVDTQYF
TRBJ2-3 few - TRBV2 TGTGCCAGCGGGCCGGCCACAGATACGCAGTATTTT CASGPATDTQYF
TRBJ1-2 - TRBD1 TRBV7-8 TGTGCCAGCAGCTTAGCGGACAGGGGTGACGGCTACACCTTC CASSLADRGDGYTF
TRBJ2-5 once - TRBV11-3 TGTGCCAGCAGCTACAGTTACTCGCCTCAAGAGACCCAGTACTTC CASSYSYSPQETQYF
TRBJ2-3 - - TRBV27 TGTGCCAGCAGTTTATTCGAGGGCGGGGCGGACGGCACGCAGTATTTT CASSLFEGGADGTQYF